This T cell receptor (beta chain) originates from a study of graft-versus-host responses after intestinal transplantation. Study-wide background: Recipients across the board were started on anti-thymocyte globulin induction, then kept on tacrolimus and steroids for two to four years.

Overall study findings and caveats: In patients with graft-donor T cell macrochimerism, allograft graft-versus-host to host-versus-graft clonal ratios were high. GvH clone levels peaked in circulation, and this peak was associated with early post-transplant HvG declines. GvH clones were identified in recipient marrow, with some first appearing in ileum or blood.

TCRdb keeps only in-frame clones here, not all; method: immunoSEQ multiplex PCR. The sample consists of 99,000 or so clones, roughly 88% of them appearing once. The germline gives CDR1 MDHEN, CDR2 SYDVKM. This CDR3 is built from 15 residues. V lost 3 bases, J lost 4 bases, and 15 bases lay in between. This clone was seen a few times. The antigen remains undetermined. The chain joins TRBV28 to TRBJ1-2; maybe TRBD1 (5 bases). The sequence was obtained from a human patient who received an intestinal transplant, so some T cells may come from the graft donor. This specimen consisted of PBMCs, obtained 255 days after intestinal transplant. The CDR3 nucleotides read TGTGCCAGCAGTTTTCGGACACGGGCGGTCTATGGCTACACCTTC. Protein: CASSFRTRAVYGYTF.